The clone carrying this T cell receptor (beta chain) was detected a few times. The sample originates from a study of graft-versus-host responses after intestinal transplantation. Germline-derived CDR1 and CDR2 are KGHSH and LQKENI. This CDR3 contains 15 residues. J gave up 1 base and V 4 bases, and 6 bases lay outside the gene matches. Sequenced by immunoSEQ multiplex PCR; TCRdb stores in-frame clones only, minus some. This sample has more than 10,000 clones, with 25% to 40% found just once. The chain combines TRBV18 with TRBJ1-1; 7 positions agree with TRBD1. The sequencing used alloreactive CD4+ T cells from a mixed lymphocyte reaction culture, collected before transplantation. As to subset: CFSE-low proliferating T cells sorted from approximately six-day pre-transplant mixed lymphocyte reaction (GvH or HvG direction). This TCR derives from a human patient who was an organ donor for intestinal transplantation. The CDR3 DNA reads TGTGCCAGCTCACTAACCGGGACAGAGAACACTGAAGCTTTCTTT. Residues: CASSLTGTENTEAFF.